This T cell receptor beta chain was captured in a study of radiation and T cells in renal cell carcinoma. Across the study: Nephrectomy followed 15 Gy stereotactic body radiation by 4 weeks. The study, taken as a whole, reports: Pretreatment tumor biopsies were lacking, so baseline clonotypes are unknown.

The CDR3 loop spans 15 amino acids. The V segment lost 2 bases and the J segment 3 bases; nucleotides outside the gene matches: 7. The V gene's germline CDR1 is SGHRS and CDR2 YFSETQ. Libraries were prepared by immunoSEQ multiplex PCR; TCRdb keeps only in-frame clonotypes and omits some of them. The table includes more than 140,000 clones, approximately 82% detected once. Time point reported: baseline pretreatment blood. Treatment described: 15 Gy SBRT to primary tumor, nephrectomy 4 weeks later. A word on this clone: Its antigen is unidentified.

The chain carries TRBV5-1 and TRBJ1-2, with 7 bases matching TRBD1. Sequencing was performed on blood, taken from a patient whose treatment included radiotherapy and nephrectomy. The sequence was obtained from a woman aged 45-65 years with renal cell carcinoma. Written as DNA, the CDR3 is TGCGCCAGCAGCTTCGGGACAGCGGCGGACTATGGCTACACCTTC. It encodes CASSFGTAADYGYTF.